This TCR beta chain is drawn from a study of CD4 T cells in relation to SARS-CoV-2 and coronaviruses. Whole-study context: ViraFEST: approximately 10-day antigen culture of PBMCs, then TCR beta CDR3 sequencing. Study-wide results and limits: SARS-CoV-2-driven expansion was significantly weaker in crossreactive than monoreactive clones. Roughly 69% of donors had memory CD4+ clonotypes crossrecognizing SARS-CoV-2 and common cold coronavirus spike.

This clone was seen a few times. Its specificity is unknown. Repertoires were generated with immunoSEQ multiplex PCR, while TCRdb's copy carries only in-frame clones and drops some. The top ten hold 15% to 20% of the sample, which has 20,000 to 25,000 clones, about 70% seen once. Unexposed donor CD4+ T cells date from 2011-2018, before the COVID-19 pandemic. Isolation of CD4+ T cells took place after roughly nine days in culture. Cells permitting, SARS-CoV-2 S/N and four cold-coronavirus spikes were tested on unexposed-donor CD4+ T cells. The ends lost 5 bases at V and 3 bases at J; junction bases unmatched: 7. Germline values: CDR1 SGHVS, CDR2 FQNEAQ. This CDR3 has 14 amino acids.

The genes are TRBV7-8 and TRBJ2-7; 7 bases line up with TRBD1. This TCR derives from a human donor in good health. Sequencing was carried out using CD4+ T cells from PBMCs, cultured in vitro. This chain's CDR3 is CASSQDRQSYEQYF. DNA for the CDR3: TGTGCCAGCAGCCAGGACAGGCAAAGCTACGAGCAGTACTTC.